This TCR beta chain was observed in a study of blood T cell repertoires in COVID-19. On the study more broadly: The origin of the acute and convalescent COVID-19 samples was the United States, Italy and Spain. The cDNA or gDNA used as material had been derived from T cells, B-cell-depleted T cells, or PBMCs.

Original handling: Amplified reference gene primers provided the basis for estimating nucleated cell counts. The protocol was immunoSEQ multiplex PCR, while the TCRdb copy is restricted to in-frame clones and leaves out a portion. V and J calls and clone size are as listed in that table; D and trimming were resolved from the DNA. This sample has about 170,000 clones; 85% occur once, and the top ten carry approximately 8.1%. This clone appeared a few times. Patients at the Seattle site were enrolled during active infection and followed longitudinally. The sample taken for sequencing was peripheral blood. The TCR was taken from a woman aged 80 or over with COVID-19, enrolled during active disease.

The CDR3 loop reads CASSPEATGRGGEKLFF. Here the CDR3 DNA reads TGTGCCAGCAGCCCGGAAGCAACGGGGCGCGGAGGGGAAAAACTGTTTTTT. V usage is TRBV28 and J usage is TRBJ1-4; perhaps TRBD1 as D (5 bases). CDR3 size: 17 residues. Germline V gene lookup returns CDR1 MDHEN and CDR2 SYDVKM. Deletions cut 6 bases from V and 8 bases from J, with 25 bases between.